This T cell receptor (beta chain) was sequenced during a study of OX40 agonist ivuxolimab in advanced cancers. Study at large: Partial responses were achieved by three patients, one with hepatocellular carcinoma and two with cutaneous melanoma.

Broader study findings: It was also the case that some nonresponders had low normalized T-cell clonal expansion. CD8+ T cells showed, on average, more clonal expansion than CD4+ cells.

Profiled with immunoSEQ multiplex PCR; TCRdb holds only in-frame clones, not every one. Of over 70,000 clones listed, 90% are singletons. To note about this clone: Its antigen is unknown.

This CDR3 contains 13 residues. The V gene's germline CDR1 is MNHNS and CDR2 SASEGT. The source was CD4+ or CD8+ T cells sorted from blood, collected in a trial of the OX40 agonist ivuxolimab. The receptor comes from an adult with an advanced solid tumor such as melanoma, head and neck, liver or kidney cancer. The V call is TRBV6-1, the J call TRBJ2-5; possible D gene TRBD1, 6 bases. The tail of the sequence fits TRBJ2-7 better, so the J call may be wrong. The CDR3 coding sequence is TGTGCCAGCAGTGAACAGGGGTTATACGAGCAGTACTTC. Amino acids: CASSEQGLYEQYF.